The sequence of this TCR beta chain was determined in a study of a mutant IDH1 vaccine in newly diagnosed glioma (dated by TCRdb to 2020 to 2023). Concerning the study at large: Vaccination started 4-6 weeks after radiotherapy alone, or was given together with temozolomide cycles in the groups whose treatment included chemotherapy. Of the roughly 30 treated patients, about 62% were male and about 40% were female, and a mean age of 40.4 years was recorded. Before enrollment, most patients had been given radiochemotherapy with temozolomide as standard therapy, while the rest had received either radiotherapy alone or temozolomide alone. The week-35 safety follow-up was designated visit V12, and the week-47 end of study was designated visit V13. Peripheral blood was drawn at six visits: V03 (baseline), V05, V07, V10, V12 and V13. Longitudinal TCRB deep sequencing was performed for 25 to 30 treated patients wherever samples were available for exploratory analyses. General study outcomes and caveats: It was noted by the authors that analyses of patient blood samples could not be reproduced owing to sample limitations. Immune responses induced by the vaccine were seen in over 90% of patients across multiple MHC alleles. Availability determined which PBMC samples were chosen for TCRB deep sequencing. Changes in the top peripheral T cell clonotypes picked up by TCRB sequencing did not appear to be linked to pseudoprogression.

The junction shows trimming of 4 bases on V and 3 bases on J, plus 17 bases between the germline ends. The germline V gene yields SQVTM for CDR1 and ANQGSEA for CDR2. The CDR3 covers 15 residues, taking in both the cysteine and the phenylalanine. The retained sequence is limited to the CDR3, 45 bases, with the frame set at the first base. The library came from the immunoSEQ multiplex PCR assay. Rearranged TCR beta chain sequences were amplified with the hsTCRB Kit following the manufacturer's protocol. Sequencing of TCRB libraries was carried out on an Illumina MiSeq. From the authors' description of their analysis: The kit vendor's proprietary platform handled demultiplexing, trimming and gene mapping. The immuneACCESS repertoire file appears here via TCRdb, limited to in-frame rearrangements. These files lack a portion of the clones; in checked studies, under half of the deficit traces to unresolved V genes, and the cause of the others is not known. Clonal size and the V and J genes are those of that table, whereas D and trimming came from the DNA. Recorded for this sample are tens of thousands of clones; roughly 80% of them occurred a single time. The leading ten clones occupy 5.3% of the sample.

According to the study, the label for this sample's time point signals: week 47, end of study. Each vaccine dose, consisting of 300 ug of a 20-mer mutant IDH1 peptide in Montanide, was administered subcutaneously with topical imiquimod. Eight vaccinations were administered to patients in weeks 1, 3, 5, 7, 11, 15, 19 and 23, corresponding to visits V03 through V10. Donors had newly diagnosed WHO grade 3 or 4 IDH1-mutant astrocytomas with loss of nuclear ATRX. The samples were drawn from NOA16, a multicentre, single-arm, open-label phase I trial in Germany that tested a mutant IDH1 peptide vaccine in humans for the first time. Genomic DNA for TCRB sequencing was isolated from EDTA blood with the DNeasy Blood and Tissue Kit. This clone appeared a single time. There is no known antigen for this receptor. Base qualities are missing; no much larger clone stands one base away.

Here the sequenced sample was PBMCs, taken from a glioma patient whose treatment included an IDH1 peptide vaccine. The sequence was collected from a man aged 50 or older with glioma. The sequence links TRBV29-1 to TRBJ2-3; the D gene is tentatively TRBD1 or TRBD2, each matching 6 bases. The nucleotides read TGCAGCGTTGGGGGACACCCGGGGAGGACAGATACGCAGTATTTT. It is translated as CSVGGHPGRTDTQYF.